The entry below gives a single TCR beta chain sequence along with its context. No antigen is known for it. The germline V gene encodes CDR1 MNHEY and CDR2 SVGEGT. Losses at the gene ends were 4 bases for V and 0 bases for J; bases not matched to a gene: 6. The CDR3 runs 17 residues. Clones were read by immunoSEQ multiplex PCR, and TCRdb kept only the in-frame ones, dropping some. Here the sample spans around 400,000 clones, around 91% being singletons. Indicated treatment: some 20 received Ad26.COV2.S at low or high dose, single or two shots; about 5 received placebo; per-sample allocation not given. The study sampled participants on day 63 after the first vaccine or placebo injection. Donor was an adult aged 18-55 years in Boston. The source of the sample is a study of Ad26.COV2.S vaccination and SARS-CoV-2 variants. Study-wide context: Ad26.COV2.S, an intramuscular injection, was given once or twice 56 days apart.

Study results and caveats: Responses of T cells in total may have been underestimated by the TCR breadth and depth analyses. Vaccinated and placebo-treated recipients had similar non-spike TCR breadth.

The chain has TRBV6-2 or TRBV6-3 and TRBJ1-4, with TRBD1 identical over 9 bases. This specimen was peripheral blood, taken in a trial of Ad26.COV2.S vaccine versus placebo. The TCR originated in a person aged 18 to 59 who received the Ad26.COV2.S COVID-19 vaccine or a placebo. The CDR3 protein is CASSSDRGLATNEKLFF. CDR3 DNA sequence: TGTGCCAGCAGTTCGGACAGGGGACTAGCAACTAATGAAAAACTGTTTTTT.